Each of the 6 T cell receptor beta chains below was sequenced from the same sample in a study of control samples from healthy donors and cancer patients (dated by TCRdb to 2018 to 2020). Library prep was done by the immunoSEQ multiplex PCR assay. As stored in TCRdb, this immuneACCESS dataset retains in-frame rearrangements with V and J assigned. A fraction of the clones does not appear; measured against another copy, unresolved V genes explain less than half of the discrepancy, and the remainder lacks a known reason. The table for this sample lists around 150,000 clones; about 89% of them were counted only once. The ten largest clones take up about 4.9% of the sample. Sequenced sample: blood. The receptors here all came from a man aged 25 to 40 in good health.

This chain joins TRBV29-1 and TRBJ1-2, with TRBD1 as a possible D gene (5 bases). V shed 1 base and J shed 7 bases, with 13 bases lying between them. The CDR3 covers 13 residues. Germline CDR1 is SQVTM and CDR2 is ANQGSEA. The CDR3 nucleotides read TGCAGCGTTGAAGGGCAGGGTGGGACTGGCTACACCTTC. It encodes CSVEGQGGTGYTF.

This clone appeared once. This rearrangement joins TRBV7-2 to TRBJ2-3; D not resolved. The CDR3 runs 14 residues. CDR1 and CDR2 (germline): SGHTA, FQGNSA. V lost 5 bases to trimming and J lost 2 bases, with 11 bases between them. This chain's CDR3 is CASSPTLTTDTQYF. CDR3 nucleotide sequence: TGTGCCAGCAGCCCGACTCTAACCACAGATACGCAGTATTTT.

A note on this clone: The germline gene is not matched at one end of the junction; a read error may be the cause. The chain carries TRBV3-1 (or the pseudogene TRBV3-2) and TRBJ1-1; D ambiguous. From germline, CDR1 is LGHDT and CDR2 YNNKEL (reference sequence). This CDR3 comprises 14 residues. The CDR3 nucleotides are TGTGCCAGCAGCCAAGCTAGCCCCGCTAGCGGCCCTCTTTTT. It is translated as CASSQASPASGPLF.

Worth noting for this clone: The junction does not match germline at one end; this may be a read error. This chain links TRBV7-7 with TRBJ2-5; D not resolved. The CDR3 consists of 15 residues. CDR1 is SSHAT and CDR2 is FNYEAQ in the germline V gene (reference sequence). The CDR3 is CASSLTDAAQETQYF. CDR3 in DNA: TGTGCTAGCAGTTTGACCGATGCAGCCCAAGAGACCCAGTACTTC.

The chain has TRBV21-1 and TRBJ1-5; the table's TRBD1 call for D was not verified on the DNA. TRBV21-1 is given as a pseudogene. This CDR3 comprises 17 residues. The CDR3 DNA reads as TGTGCCAGCAGCAACGACCGGGACAGGGGCGCCCTGCAGCCCCAGCATTTT. It translates to CASSNDRDRGALQPQHF.

The V and J genes are TRBV12-2 and TRBJ2-1; the table's TRBD2 call for D was not verified on the DNA. TRBV12-2 represents a pseudogene. The CDR3 extends over 14 amino acids. The CDR3 loop reads CASRRVRRNNEQFF. In DNA, the CDR3 is TGTGCAAGTCGCAGGGTTCGGAGGAACAATGAGCAGTTCTTC.